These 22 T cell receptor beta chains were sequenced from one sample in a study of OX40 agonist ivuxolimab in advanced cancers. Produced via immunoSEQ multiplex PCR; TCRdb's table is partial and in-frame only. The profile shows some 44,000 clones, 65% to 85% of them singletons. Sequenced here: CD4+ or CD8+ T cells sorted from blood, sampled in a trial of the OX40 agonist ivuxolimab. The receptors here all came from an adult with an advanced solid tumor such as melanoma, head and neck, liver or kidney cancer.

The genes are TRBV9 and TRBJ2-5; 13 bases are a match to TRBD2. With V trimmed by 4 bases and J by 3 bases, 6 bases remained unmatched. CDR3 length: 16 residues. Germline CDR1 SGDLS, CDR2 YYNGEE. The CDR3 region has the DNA TGTGCCAGCAGCCTTCGACTAGCGGGAGGCGAAGAGACCCAGTACTTC. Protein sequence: CASSLRLAGGEETQYF.

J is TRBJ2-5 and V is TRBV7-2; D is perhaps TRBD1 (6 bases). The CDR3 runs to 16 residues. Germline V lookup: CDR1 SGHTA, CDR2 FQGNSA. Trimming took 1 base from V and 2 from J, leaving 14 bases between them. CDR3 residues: CASSLGSVTGQETQYF. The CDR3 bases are TGTGCCAGCAGCTTAGGATCTGTGACAGGACAAGAGACCCAGTACTTC.

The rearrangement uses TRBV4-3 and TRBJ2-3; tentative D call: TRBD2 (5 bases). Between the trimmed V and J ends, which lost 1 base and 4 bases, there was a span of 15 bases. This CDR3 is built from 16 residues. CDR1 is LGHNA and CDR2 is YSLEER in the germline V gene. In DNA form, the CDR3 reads TGCGCCAGCAGCCAAGGTGTAGCGCCGAACTCAGATACGCAGTATTTT. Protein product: CASSQGVAPNSDTQYF.

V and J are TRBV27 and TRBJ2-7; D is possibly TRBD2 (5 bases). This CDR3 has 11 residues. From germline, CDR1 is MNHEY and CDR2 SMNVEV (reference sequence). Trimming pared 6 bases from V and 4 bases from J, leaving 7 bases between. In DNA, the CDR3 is TGTGCCAGCAGGGACTTTTACGAGCAGTACTTC. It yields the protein CASRDFYEQYF.

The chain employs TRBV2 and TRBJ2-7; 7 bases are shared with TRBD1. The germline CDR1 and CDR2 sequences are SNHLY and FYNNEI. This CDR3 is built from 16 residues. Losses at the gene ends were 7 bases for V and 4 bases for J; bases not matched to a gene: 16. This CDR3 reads CASTPDRTSLGYEQYF. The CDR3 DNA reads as TGTGCCAGCACCCCGGACAGGACCTCCCTCGGGTACGAGCAGTACTTC. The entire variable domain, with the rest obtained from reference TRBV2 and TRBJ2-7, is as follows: EPEVTQTPSHQVTQMGQEVILRCVPISNHLYFYWYRQILGQKVEFLVSFYNNEISEKSEIFDDQFSVERPDGSNFTLKIRSTKLEDSAMYFCASTPDRTSLGYEQYFGPGTRLTVT.

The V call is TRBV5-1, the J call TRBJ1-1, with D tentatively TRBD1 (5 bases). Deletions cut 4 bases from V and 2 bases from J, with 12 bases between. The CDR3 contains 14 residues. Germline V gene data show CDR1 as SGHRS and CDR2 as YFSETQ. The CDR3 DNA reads TGCGCCAGCAGCCCAGGACGGGACAACACTGAAGCTTTCTTT. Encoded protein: CASSPGRDNTEAFF.

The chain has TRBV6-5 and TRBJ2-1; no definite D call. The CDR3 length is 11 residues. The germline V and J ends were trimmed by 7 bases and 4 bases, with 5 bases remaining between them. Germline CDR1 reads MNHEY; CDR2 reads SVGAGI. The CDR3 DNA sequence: TGTGCCAGCACTTCGTACAATGAGCAGTTCTTC. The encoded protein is CASTSYNEQFF.

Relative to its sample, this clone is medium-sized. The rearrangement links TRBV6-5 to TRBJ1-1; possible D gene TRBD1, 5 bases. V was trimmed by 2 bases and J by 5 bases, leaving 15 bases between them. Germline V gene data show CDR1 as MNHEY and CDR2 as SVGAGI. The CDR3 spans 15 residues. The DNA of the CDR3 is TGTGCCAGCAGTTACGTTTTGGGGGGAAAAACTGAAGCTTTCTTT. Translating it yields CASSYVLGGKTEAFF.

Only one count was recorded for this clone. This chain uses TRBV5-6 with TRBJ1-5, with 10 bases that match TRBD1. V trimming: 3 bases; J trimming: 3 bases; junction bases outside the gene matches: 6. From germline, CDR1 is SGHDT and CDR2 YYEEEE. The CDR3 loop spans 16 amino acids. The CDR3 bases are TGTGCCAGCAGCTGGGGGGGACAGGGGCTCAATCAGCCCCAGCATTTT. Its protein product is CASSWGGQGLNQPQHF.

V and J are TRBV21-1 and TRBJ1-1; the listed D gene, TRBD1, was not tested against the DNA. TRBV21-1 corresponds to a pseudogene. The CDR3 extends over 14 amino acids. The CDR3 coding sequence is TGTGCCAGCAGCAACAAAGGGGATAACACTGAAGCTTTCTTT. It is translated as CASSNKGDNTEAFF.

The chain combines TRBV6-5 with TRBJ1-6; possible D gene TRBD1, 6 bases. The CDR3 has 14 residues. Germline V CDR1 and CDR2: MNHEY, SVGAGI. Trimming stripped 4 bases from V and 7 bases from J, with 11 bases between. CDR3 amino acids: CASSLDSRNSPLHF. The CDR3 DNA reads TGTGCCAGCAGTTTGGACAGTCGAAATTCACCCCTCCACTTT.

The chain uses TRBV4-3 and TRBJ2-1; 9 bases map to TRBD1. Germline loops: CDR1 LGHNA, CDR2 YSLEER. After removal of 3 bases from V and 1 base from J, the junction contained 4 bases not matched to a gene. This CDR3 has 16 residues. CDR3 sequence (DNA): TGCGCCAGCAGCCAGAGAGGGACAGGGTCCTACAATGAGCAGTTCTTC. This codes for CASSQRGTGSYNEQFF.

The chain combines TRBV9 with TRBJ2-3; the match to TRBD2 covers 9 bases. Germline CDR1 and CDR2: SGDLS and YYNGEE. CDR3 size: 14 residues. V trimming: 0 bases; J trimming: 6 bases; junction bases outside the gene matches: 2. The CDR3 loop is CASSVVSGRDTQYF. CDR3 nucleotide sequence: TGTGCCAGCAGCGTAGTAAGCGGGAGGGATACGCAGTATTTT.

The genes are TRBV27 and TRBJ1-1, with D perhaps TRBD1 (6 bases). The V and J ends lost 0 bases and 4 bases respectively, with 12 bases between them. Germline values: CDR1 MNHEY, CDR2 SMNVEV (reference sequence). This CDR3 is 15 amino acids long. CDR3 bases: TGTGCCAGCAGTTTATCGAGGGGGGCGCGCACTGAAGCTTTCTTT. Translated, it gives CASSLSRGARTEAFF.

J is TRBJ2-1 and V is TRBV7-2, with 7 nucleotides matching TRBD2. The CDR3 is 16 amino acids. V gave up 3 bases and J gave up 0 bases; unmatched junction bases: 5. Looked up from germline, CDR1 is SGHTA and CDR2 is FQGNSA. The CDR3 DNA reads TGTGCCAGCAGCTTCCTAGCGGATAGCTCCTACAATGAGCAGTTCTTC. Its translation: CASSFLADSSYNEQFF.

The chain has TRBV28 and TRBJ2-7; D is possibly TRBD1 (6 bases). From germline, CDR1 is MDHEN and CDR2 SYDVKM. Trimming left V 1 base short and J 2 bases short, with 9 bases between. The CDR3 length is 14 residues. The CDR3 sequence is CASSLSPGAYEQYF. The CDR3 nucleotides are TGTGCCAGCAGTTTATCTCCAGGGGCCTACGAGCAGTACTTC.

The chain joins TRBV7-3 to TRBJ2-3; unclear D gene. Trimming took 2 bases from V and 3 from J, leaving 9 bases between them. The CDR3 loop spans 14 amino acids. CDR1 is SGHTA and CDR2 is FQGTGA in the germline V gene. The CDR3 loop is CASSLQLGTDTQYF. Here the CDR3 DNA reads TGTGCCAGCAGCTTACAACTGGGAACAGATACGCAGTATTTT. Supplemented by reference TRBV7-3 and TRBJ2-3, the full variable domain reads GAGVSQTPSNKVTEKGKYVELRCDPISGHTALYWYRQSLGQGPEFLIYFQGTGAADDSGLPNDRFFAVRPEGSVSTLKIQRTERGDSAVYLCASSLQLGTDTQYFGPGTRLTVL.

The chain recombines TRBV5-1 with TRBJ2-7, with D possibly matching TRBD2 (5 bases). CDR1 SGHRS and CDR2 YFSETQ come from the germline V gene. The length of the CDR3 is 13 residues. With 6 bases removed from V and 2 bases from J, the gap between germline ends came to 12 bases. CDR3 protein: CASNGLIPYEQYF. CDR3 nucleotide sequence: TGCGCCAGCAACGGACTTATTCCCTACGAGCAGTACTTC.

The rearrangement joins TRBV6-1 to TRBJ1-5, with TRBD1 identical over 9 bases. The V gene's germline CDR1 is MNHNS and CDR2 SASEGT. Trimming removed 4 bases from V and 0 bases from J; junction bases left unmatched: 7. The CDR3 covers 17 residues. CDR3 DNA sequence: TGTGCCAGCAGTGCCGGACAGGGGATGGATAGCAATCAGCCCCAGCATTTT. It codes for CASSAGQGMDSNQPQHF.

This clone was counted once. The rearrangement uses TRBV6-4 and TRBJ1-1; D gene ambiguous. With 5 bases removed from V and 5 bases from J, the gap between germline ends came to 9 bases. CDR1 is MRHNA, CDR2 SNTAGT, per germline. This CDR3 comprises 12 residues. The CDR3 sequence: CASSYGRTEAFF. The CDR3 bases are TGTGCCAGCAGTTACGGACGGACTGAAGCTTTCTTT.

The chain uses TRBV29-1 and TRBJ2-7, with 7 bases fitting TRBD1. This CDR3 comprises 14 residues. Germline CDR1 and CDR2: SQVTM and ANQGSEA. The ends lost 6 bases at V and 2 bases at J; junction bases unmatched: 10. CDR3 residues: CSVAPGGSAYEQYF. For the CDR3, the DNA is TGCAGCGTGGCCCCAGGGGGTAGCGCCTACGAGCAGTACTTC.

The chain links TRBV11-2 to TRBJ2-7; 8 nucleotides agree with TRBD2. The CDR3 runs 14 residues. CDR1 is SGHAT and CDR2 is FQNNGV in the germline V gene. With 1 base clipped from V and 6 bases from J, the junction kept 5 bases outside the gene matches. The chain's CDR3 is CASSLAGGVSEQYF. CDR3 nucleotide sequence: TGTGCCAGCAGCTTAGCGGGGGGGGTGAGCGAGCAGTACTTC. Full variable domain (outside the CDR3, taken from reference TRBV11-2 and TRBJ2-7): EAGVAQSPRYKIIEKRQSVAFWCNPISGHATLYWYQQILGQGPKLLIQFQNNGVVDDSQLPKDRFSAERLKGVDSTLKIQPAKLEDSAVYLCASSLAGGVSEQYFGPGTRLTVT.